This passage covers 7 T cell receptor beta chains from one sample sequenced in a study of cytomegalovirus exposure and HLA in healthy donors. PCR was performed using 60 Vbeta and 13 Jbeta primers. Data came from immunoSEQ multiplex PCR; TCRdb stores just in-frame clones and leaves some out. The table has 180,000 or so clones, more than 70% seen once; the top ten hold around 8%. The source material was PBMCs. The receptors were sampled from a middle-aged woman in good health and CMV-seropositive.

V is TRBV4-1 and J is TRBJ2-6; 7 bases are a match to TRBD2. The trim removed 8 bases at V and 3 bases at J, leaving 10 bases unmatched. This CDR3 spans 16 amino acids. From germline, CDR1 is MGHRA and CDR2 YSYEKL. CDR3 bases: TGCGCCAGCGGGCGGGGGACGGCGAGTGGGGCCAACGTCCTGACTTTC. Translating gives CASGRGTASGANVLTF.

CDR3 residues: CAWSAGAGAGYEQYF. The CDR3 coding sequence is TGTGCCTGGAGTGCAGGAGCGGGAGCTGGGTACGAGCAGTACTTC. V gene TRBV30 combines with J gene TRBJ2-5; the match to TRBD2 covers 8 bases. The end of the DNA aligns better with TRBJ2-7, so the J call may be wrong. Germline assignment: CDR1 GTSNPN and CDR2 SVGIG (reference sequence). The CDR3 sequence is 15 residues long.

The chain joins TRBV19 to TRBJ2-3; 8 nucleotides align to TRBD1. This CDR3 spans 15 amino acids. V shed 3 bases and J 2 bases; nucleotides not matched to a gene: 4. Per the germline V gene, CDR1 is LNHDA and CDR2 is SQIVND (reference sequence). CDR3 in amino acids: CASSIGQGLTDTQYF. CDR3 coding DNA: TGTGCCAGTAGTATTGGACAGGGACTCACAGATACGCAGTATTTT.

The chain joins TRBV15 to TRBJ2-3; 12 bases match TRBD2. The CDR3 covers 19 residues. V shed 2 bases, J shed 0 bases, and the junction held 9 bases outside the gene matches. Per the germline V gene, CDR1 is LNHNV and CDR2 is YYDKDF (reference sequence). The CDR3 reads CATSRYVRTSGVSTDTQYF. CDR3 nucleotides: TGTGCCACCAGCAGATACGTTCGGACTAGCGGGGTTAGCACAGATACGCAGTATTTT.

Only a few counts were recorded for this clone. The chain recombines TRBV5-1 with TRBJ2-7; tentative D call: TRBD2 (5 bases). The CDR3 runs 14 residues. Trimming took off 0 bases at V and 3 bases at J, with 10 bases between the two ends. In germline, CDR1 is SGHRS, CDR2 YFSETQ. The CDR3 spells CASSLALGLYEQYF. CDR3 in DNA: TGCGCCAGCAGCTTGGCACTAGGGCTCTACGAGCAGTACTTC.

A few counts support this clone. The chain links TRBV19 to TRBJ2-2; D remains unclear. The V end lost 2 bases, the J end lost 2 bases, and 9 bases lay between the germline ends. The length of the CDR3 is 15 residues. CDR1 and CDR2 from the germline V gene are LNHDA and SQIVND (reference sequence). Here the CDR3 DNA reads TGTGCCAGTAGTATAAATTCTAGAAACACCGGGGAGCTGTTTTTT. Encoded protein: CASSINSRNTGELFF.

V is TRBV28 and J is TRBJ1-5; 9 bases line up with TRBD1. This CDR3 has 14 amino acids. Trimming removed 4 bases from V and 4 bases from J; junction bases left unmatched: 2. Germline lookup yields CDR1 MDHEN and CDR2 SYDVKM. The CDR3 reads CASSSGTGNQPQHF. The CDR3 nucleotides read TGTGCCAGCAGTTCCGGGACAGGGAATCAGCCCCAGCATTTT. The whole variable domain, filled in from reference TRBV28 and TRBJ1-5, reads DVKVTQSSRYLVKRTGEKVFLECVQDMDHENMFWYRQDPGLGLRLIYFSYDVKMKEKGDIPEGYSVSREKKERFSLILESASTNQTSMYLCASSSGTGNQPQHFGDGTRLSIL.